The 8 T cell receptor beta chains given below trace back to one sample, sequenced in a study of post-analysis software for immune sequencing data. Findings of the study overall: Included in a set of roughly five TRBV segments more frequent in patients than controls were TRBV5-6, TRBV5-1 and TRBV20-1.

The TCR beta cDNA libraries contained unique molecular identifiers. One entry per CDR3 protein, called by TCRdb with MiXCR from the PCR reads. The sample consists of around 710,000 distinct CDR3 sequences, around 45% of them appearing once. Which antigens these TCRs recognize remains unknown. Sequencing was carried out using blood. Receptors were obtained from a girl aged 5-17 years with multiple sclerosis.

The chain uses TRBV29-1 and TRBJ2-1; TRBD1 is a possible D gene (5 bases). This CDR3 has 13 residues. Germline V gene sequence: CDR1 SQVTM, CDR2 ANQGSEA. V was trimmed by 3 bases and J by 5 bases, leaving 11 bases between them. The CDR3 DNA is TGCAGCGTTGATGGACAAGGAAACAATGAGCAGTTCTTC. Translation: CSVDGQGNNEQFF.

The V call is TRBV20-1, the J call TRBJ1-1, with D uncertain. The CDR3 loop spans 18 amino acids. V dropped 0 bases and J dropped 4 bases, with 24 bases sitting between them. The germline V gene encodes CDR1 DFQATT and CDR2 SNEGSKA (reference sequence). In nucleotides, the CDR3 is TGCAGTGCTAGAGATCTCTGGGCCGCCGTCGGGGTATTCACTGAAGCTTTCTTT. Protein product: CSARDLWAAVGVFTEAFF.

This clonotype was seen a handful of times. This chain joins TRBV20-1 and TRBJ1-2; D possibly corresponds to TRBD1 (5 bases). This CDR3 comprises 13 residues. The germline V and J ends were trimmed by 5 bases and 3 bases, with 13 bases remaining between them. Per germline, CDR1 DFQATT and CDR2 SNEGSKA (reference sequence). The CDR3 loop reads CSAETANYYGYTF. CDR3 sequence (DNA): TGCAGTGCTGAGACAGCCAACTACTATGGCTACACCTTC.

CDR3 residues: CASSYPGQGAAGSYEQYF. The CDR3 DNA follows: TGTGCCAGCAGTTACCCGGGACAGGGGGCGGCGGGGTCCTACGAGCAGTACTTC. The chain recombines TRBV6-5 with TRBJ2-7, with 12 bases that match TRBD1. CDR1 MNHEY and CDR2 SVGAGI come from the germline V gene. J gave up 1 base and V 2 bases, and 9 bases lay outside the gene matches. The CDR3 spans 18 residues.

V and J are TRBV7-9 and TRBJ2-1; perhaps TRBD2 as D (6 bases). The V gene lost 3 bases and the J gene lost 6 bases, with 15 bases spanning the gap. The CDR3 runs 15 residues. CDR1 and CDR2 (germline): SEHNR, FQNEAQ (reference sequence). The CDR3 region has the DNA TGTGCCAGCAGCTTGAACGAGGGACTTCCCAATGAGCAGTTCTTC. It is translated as CASSLNEGLPNEQFF.

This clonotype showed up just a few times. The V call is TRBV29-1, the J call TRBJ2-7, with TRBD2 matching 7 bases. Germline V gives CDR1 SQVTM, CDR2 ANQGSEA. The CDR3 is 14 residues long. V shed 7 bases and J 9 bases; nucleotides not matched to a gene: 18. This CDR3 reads CSATGGRAKKGQYF. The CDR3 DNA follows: TGCAGCGCCACTGGTGGGAGGGCCAAAAAGGGGCAGTACTTC.

DNA for the CDR3: TGCGCCAGCAGCTTCTATCTAGCGGGAGGGCAAGAGACCCAGTACTTC. Its translation is CASSFYLAGGQETQYF. V gene TRBV5-1 combines with J gene TRBJ2-5; the match to TRBD2 covers 12 bases. The CDR3 consists of 16 residues. Germline trimming cut 2 bases from V and 2 bases from J; bases unmatched to any gene: 4. Germline V gene data show CDR1 as SGHRS and CDR2 as YFSETQ.

CDR3 in DNA: TGTGCCAGCAGTTATAAGAATAGCGGGAGAAATGAGCAGTTCTTC. Its protein product is CASSYKNSGRNEQFF. The genes are TRBV6-5 and TRBJ2-1, with 9 positions matching TRBD2. The CDR3 runs 15 residues. V lost 3 bases, J lost 7 bases, and 7 bases stayed unmatched. The germline CDR1 and CDR2 sequences are MNHEY and SVGAGI.